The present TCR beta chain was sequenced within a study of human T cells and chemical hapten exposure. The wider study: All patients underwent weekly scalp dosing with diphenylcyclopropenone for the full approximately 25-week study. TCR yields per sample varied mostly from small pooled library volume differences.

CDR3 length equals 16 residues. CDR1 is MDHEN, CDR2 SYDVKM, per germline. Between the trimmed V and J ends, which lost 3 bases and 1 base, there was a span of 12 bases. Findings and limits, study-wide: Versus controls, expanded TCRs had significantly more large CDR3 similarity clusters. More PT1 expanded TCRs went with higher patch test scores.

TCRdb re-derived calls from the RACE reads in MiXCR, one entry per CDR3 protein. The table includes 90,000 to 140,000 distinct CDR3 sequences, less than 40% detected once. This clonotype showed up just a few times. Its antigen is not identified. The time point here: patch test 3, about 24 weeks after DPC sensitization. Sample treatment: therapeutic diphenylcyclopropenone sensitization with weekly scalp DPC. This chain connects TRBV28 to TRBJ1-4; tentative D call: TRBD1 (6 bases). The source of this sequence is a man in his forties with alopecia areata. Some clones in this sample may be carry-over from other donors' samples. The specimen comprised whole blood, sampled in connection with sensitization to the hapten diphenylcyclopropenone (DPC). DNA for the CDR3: TGTGCCAGCAGTTTGGCAGGGGTTGGAACTAATGAAAAACTGTTTTTT. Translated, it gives CASSLAGVGTNEKLFF.